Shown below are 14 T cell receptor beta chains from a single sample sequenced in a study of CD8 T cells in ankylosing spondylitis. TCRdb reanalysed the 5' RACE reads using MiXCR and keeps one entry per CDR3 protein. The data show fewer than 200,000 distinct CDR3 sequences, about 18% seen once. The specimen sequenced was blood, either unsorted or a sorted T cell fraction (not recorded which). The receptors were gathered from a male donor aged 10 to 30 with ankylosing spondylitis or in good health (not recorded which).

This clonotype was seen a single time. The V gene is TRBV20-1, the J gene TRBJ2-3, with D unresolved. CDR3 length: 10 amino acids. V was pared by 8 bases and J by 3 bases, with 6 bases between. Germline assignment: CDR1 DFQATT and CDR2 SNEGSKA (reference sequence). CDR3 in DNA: TGCAGTACATGTACAGATACGCAGTATTTT. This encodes CSTCTDTQYF.

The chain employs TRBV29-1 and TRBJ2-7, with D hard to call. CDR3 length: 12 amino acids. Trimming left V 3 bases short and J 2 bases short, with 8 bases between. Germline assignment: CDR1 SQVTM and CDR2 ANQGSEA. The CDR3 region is CSVDGGPYEQYF. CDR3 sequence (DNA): TGCAGCGTTGACGGCGGACCCTACGAGCAGTACTTC.

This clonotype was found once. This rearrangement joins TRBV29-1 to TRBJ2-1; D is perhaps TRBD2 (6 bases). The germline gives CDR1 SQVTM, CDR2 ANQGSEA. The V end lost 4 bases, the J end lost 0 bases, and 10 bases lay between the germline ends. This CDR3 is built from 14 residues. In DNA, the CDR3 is TGCAGCGTTGTCCGGGGGATCTCCTACAATGAGCAGTTCTTC. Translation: CSVVRGISYNEQFF.

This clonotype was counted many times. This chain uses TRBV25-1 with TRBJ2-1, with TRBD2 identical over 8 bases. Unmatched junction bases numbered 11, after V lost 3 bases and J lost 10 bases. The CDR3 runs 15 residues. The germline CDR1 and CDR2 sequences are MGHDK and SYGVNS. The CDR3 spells CASSDSGRAFGEQFF. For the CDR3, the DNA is TGTGCCAGCAGTGACTCCGGGAGGGCCTTTGGAGAGCAGTTCTTC.

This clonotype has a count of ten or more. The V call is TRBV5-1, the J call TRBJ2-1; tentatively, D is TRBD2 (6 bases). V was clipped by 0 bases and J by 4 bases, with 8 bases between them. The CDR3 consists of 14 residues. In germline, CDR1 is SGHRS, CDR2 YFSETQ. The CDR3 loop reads CASSLGGEYNEQFF. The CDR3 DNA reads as TGCGCCAGCAGCTTGGGGGGGGAGTACAATGAGCAGTTCTTC.

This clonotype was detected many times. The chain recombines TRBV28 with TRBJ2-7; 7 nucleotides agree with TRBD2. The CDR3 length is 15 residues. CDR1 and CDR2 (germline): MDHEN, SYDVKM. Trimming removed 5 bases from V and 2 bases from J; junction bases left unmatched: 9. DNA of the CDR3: TGTGCCAGCAGTCGGGTGGGAGGGACCGCCTACGAGCAGTACTTC. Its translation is CASSRVGGTAYEQYF.

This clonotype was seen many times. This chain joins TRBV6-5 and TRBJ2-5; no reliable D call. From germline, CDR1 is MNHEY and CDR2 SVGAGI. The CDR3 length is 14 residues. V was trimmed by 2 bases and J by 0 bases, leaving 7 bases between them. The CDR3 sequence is CASSYIRDQETQYF. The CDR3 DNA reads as TGTGCCAGCAGTTACATTAGGGACCAAGAGACCCAGTACTTC.

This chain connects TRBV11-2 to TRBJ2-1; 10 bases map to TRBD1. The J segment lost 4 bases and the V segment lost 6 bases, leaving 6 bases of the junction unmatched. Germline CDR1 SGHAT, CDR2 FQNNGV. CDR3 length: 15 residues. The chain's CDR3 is CASRAGTGVYNEQFF. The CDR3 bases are TGTGCCAGCAGAGCCGGGACAGGGGTATACAATGAGCAGTTCTTC.

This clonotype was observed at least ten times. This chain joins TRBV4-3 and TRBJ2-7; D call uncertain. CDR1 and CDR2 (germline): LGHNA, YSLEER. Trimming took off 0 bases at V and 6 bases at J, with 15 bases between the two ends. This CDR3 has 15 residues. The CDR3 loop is CASSQEALSGREQYF. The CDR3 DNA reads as TGCGCCAGCAGCCAAGAGGCCCTCTCGGGTCGCGAGCAGTACTTC.

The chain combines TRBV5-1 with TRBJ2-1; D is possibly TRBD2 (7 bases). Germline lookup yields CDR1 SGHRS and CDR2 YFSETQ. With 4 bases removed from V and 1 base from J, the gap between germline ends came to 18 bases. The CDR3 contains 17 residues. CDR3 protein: CASSPAWGGRSYNEQFF. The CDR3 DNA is TGCGCCAGCAGCCCCGCCTGGGGGGGGCGATCCTACAATGAGCAGTTCTTC.

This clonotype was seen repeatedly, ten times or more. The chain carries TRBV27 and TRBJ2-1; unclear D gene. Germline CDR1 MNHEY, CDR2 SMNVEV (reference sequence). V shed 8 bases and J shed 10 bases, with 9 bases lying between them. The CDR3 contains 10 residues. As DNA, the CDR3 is TGTGCCAGCGGCAAACCCGAGCAGTTCTTC. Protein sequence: CASGKPEQFF.

CDR3 in DNA: TGTGCCAGCAGTCGTCCGAGCGGGAGAAGGACAGATACGCAGTATTTT. This sequence encodes CASSRPSGRRTDTQYF. The chain links TRBV6-5 to TRBJ2-3, with TRBD2 matching 8 bases. Looked up from germline, CDR1 is MNHEY and CDR2 is SVGAGI. This CDR3 has 16 residues. Losses at the gene ends were 5 bases for V and 3 bases for J; bases not matched to a gene: 10.

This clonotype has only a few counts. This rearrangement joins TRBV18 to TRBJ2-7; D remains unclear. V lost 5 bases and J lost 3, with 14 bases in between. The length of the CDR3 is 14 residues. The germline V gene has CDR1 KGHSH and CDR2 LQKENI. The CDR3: CASSGDSAFYEQYF. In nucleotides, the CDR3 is TGTGCCAGCTCAGGGGATTCGGCTTTCTACGAGCAGTACTTC.

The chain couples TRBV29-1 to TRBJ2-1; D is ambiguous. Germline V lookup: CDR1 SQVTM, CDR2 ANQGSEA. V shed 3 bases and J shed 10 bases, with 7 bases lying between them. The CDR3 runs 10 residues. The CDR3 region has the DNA TGCAGCGTTGATCCGGACGAGCAGTTCTTC. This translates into CSVDPDEQFF.